This T cell receptor beta chain was profiled in a study of shared clonotypes between healthy human individuals. The ends were cut back, 1 base at V and 2 bases at J, with 13 bases in the middle. The germline V gene has CDR1 SGHRS and CDR2 YFSETQ. The CDR3 consists of 15 residues. Concerning this clone itself: Its antigen is unidentified.

Study-wide points: The sole specimen, blood, was sampled, and tissue repertoires likely differ.

The method was immunoSEQ multiplex PCR; TCRdb's version includes in-frame clones alone and lacks a portion of them. The table lists approximately 2.4 million clones, nearly 97% of them singletons. The healthy adult donors were HIV-negative and reported no recent acute infections or vaccinations. A split of CD4+ cells into CD45RA+ naive and CD45RA-negative memory subsets was performed. This receptor was obtained from a young man in good health. The chain recombines TRBV5-1 with TRBJ2-7; D is possibly TRBD2 (5 bases). Sequencing was done on a sample of naive CD4+ T cells sorted from blood. The sample's subset: CD45RA+ positively selected. For the CDR3, the DNA is TGCGCCAGCAGCTTGCAAGCTAGCAGTCCCTACGAGCAGTACTTC. This codes for CASSLQASSPYEQYF.